These 18 T cell receptor beta chains originate from one sample sequenced in a study of T-cell reconstitution after alpha-beta-depleted transplantation in children. For TCRbeta, the library was prepared with unique molecular identifiers. TCRdb fed the PCR reads into MiXCR, producing one record per CDR3 protein. The sample has around 600,000 distinct CDR3 sequences; 23% are singletons. Source: PBMCs, mostly from graft donor cells, taken 360 days after TCRalphabeta/CD19-depleted stem cell transplant. Receptors were obtained from a boy in the first two years of life who had a stem cell transplant for acute myeloid leukemia, so the T cells may come from the graft donor.

In this sample, this clonotype turned up a few times. The genes are TRBV6-1 and TRBJ2-7; 8 bases are shared with TRBD1. CDR1 and CDR2 from the germline V gene are MNHNS and SASEGT. V shed 5 bases, J shed 4 bases, and the junction held 7 bases outside the gene matches. The CDR3 covers 14 residues. CDR3 DNA: TGTGCCAGCAGTACAGGGGGGTCCTTTTACGAGCAGTACTTC. It codes for CASSTGGSFYEQYF.

This chain joins TRBV2 and TRBJ2-7, with a weak D call TRBD1 (6 bases). From germline, CDR1 is SNHLY and CDR2 FYNNEI. The length of the CDR3 is 13 residues. Trimming removed 6 bases at V and 1 base at J, with 10 bases between. This CDR3 reads CASRTGQSYEQYF. The DNA for the CDR3 is TGTGCCAGCAGAACAGGACAGTCCTACGAGCAGTACTTC.

This chain connects TRBV12-3 or TRBV12-4 to TRBJ2-2, with 9 bases that match TRBD1. The V gene end was trimmed by 6 bases and the J gene end by 0 bases; junction bases not matched to a gene: 5. CDR3 length: 16 residues. CDR3 residues: CASRPWTGANTGELFF. DNA for the CDR3: TGTGCCAGCAGACCCTGGACAGGGGCGAACACCGGGGAGCTGTTTTTT.

This clonotype showed up many times. This chain links TRBV7-2 with TRBJ2-1; D might be TRBD1 (6 bases). The V end lost 3 bases, the J end lost 4 bases, and 13 bases lay between the germline ends. The CDR3 covers 15 residues. Per the germline V gene, CDR1 is SGHTA and CDR2 is FQGNSA. This chain's CDR3 is CASSFRGQIYNEQFF. Here the CDR3 DNA reads TGTGCCAGCAGCTTCCGTGGACAGATATACAATGAGCAGTTCTTC.

This clonotype has only a few counts. The chain combines TRBV5-1 with TRBJ2-1, with unresolved D. The CDR3 extends over 16 amino acids. CDR1 is SGHRS and CDR2 is YFSETQ in the germline V gene. V was trimmed by 0 bases and J by 5 bases, leaving 15 bases between them. The CDR3 reads CASSLVAPSENNEQFF. DNA for the CDR3: TGCGCCAGCAGCTTGGTGGCTCCCTCAGAGAACAATGAGCAGTTCTTC.

About this clonotype: The CDR3 does not close with the conserved phenylalanine or tryptophan, likely indicating a read error. The genes are TRBV28 and TRBJ1-1; D is perhaps TRBD1 (5 bases). The CDR3 covers 14 residues. Germline V CDR1 and CDR2: MDHEN, SYDVKM. V lost 6 bases, J lost 1 base, and 12 bases lay in between. DNA of the CDR3: TGTGCCAGCAGCCGCAGGGCCGGGAACACTGAAGCTTTCTGT. Amino acids: CASSRRAGNTEAFC.

Only a few counts were recorded for this clonotype. The CDR3 nucleotides are TGCGCCAGCAGCAGAGACAGGGTTGAGACCCAGTACTTC. Protein product: CASSRDRVETQYF. The chain has TRBV5-1 and TRBJ2-5; TRBD1 agrees at 7 bases. V shed 4 bases and J 5 bases; nucleotides not matched to a gene: 5. The CDR3 totals 13 residues. Germline CDR1 SGHRS, CDR2 YFSETQ. Full variable domain (rest looked up from reference TRBV5-1 and TRBJ2-5): KAGVTQTPRYLIKTRGQQVTLSCSPISGHRSVSWYQQTPGQGLQFLFEYFSETQRNKGNFPGRFSGRQFSNSRSEMNVSTLELGDSALYLCASSRDRVETQYFGPGTRLLVL.

This clonotype was seen more than once but under ten times. The chain uses TRBV29-1 and TRBJ2-5, with D uncertain. The germline gives CDR1 SQVTM, CDR2 ANQGSEA. The CDR3 is 13 residues long. With 5 bases removed from V and 1 base from J, the gap between germline ends came to 11 bases. The CDR3 DNA reads as TGCAGCGTTTTCCCTGCGGCCCAAGAGACCCAGTACTTC. It specifies CSVFPAAQETQYF.

The chain combines TRBV11-2 with TRBJ2-7, with 7 bases that match TRBD1. With 5 bases clipped from V and 6 bases from J, the junction kept 7 bases outside the gene matches. CDR3 length equals 13 residues. CDR1 SGHAT and CDR2 FQNNGV come from the germline V gene. The CDR3 is CASSPDRTLEQYV. CDR3 coding DNA: TGTGCCAGCAGCCCGGACAGGACCCTCGAGCAGTACGTC.

This clonotype was seen just once. A much bigger clone sits one base away, suggesting this may be a read error. The conserved phenylalanine or tryptophan is not found at the CDR3 terminus, so this likely reflects a read error. The genes are TRBV29-1 and TRBJ1-2; weak D call: TRBD1 (5 bases). This CDR3 spans 12 amino acids. V was pared by 7 bases and J by 3 bases, with 12 bases between. Germline V gene data show CDR1 as SQVTM and CDR2 as ANQGSEA. The CDR3 DNA sequence: TGCAGCGGGCTGGGGGGTGACTATGGCTACACCTCC. Encoded protein: CSGLGGDYGYTS.

This clonotype has ten or more counts. With a much larger clone just one base away, this may be a read error. The V call is TRBV12-3 or TRBV12-4, the J call TRBJ1-1, with no clear D. The V end lost 0 bases, the J end lost 0 bases, and 2 bases lay between the germline ends. This CDR3 comprises 13 residues. CDR3 residues: CASSLAMNTEAFF. Here the CDR3 DNA reads TGTGCCAGCAGTTTAGCGATGAACACTGAAGCTTTCTTT.

This clonotype was recorded only once. V and J are TRBV20-1 and TRBJ1-4; D uncertain. Germline V gene data show CDR1 as DFQATT and CDR2 as SNEGSKA (reference sequence). The germline V and J ends were trimmed by 4 bases and 5 bases, with 17 bases remaining between them. CDR3 size: 15 residues. In DNA form, the CDR3 reads TGCAGTGCTAAATTTTCCCAGGCGTGGAATGAAAAACTGTTTTTT. This encodes CSAKFSQAWNEKLFF.

This chain connects TRBV3-1 to TRBJ2-1, with 14 bases matching TRBD2. V gave up 3 bases and J gave up 9 bases; unmatched junction bases: 7. The CDR3 has 16 amino acids. Per the germline V gene, CDR1 is LGHDT and CDR2 is YNNKEL (reference sequence). The CDR3 sequence is CASSQHRTSGGPEQFF. The CDR3 DNA sequence: TGTGCCAGCAGCCAGCACCGGACTAGCGGGGGGCCTGAGCAGTTCTTC.

V usage is TRBV7-2 and J usage is TRBJ2-1, with D uncertain. V was cut by 6 bases and J by 3 bases, with 18 bases left in between. Per the germline V gene, CDR1 is SGHTA and CDR2 is FQGNSA. This CDR3 has 16 amino acids. CDR3 amino acids: CASSPSPPGYYNEQFF. Here the CDR3 DNA reads TGTGCCAGCAGTCCCAGTCCACCCGGATACTACAATGAGCAGTTCTTC.

The rearrangement uses TRBV12-3 or TRBV12-4 and TRBJ1-6, with 7 bases identical to TRBD1. The trim removed 4 bases at V and 10 bases at J, leaving 7 bases unmatched. The CDR3 is made up of 14 amino acids. The CDR3 is CASSSRQGLSPLHF. CDR3 nucleotides: TGTGCCAGCAGTTCCAGACAGGGTTTATCACCCCTCCACTTT.

This clonotype was recorded at least ten times. This sequence joins TRBV12-3 or TRBV12-4 and TRBJ2-3; D gene uncertain. Trimming took 0 bases from V and 0 from J, leaving 4 bases between them. The CDR3 runs 14 residues. The CDR3 spells CASSLAASTDTQYF. The CDR3, as DNA: TGTGCCAGCAGTTTAGCGGCTAGCACAGATACGCAGTATTTT.

This clonotype came up a few times. V and J are TRBV28 and TRBJ2-6; TRBD1 aligns across 8 bases. Germline V gene data show CDR1 as MDHEN and CDR2 as SYDVKM. The CDR3 totals 15 residues. J was trimmed by 0 bases and V by 10 bases; bases with no gene match: 5. The CDR3 region has the DNA TGTGCCATCCGGGACAGGAGCTCTGGGGCCAACGTCCTGACTTTC. Translated, it gives CAIRDRSSGANVLTF.

This clonotype was detected many times. The chain joins TRBV10-3 to TRBJ2-5; D call uncertain. Germline CDR1 reads ENHRY; CDR2 reads SYGVKD. The length of the CDR3 is 15 residues. V was pared by 7 bases and J by 1 base, with 16 bases between. CDR3 DNA: TGTGCCATCAAGGCGAGGTTGGGTCGCCAAGAGACCCAGTACTTC. Protein product: CAIKARLGRQETQYF.